The 18 T cell receptor beta chains in this list originate from one sample, sequenced in a study of T cell clonotyping in hematopoietic cell transplantation. Profiling relied on immunoSEQ multiplex PCR, and the TCRdb table lists in-frame clones only, not all of them. The data show more than 55,000 clones, about 93% seen once. Specimen: peripheral blood mononuclear cells. The receptors here all came from a man aged 50 or older in good health. Some clones in this sample may be carry-over from other donors' samples.

The chain couples TRBV6-5 to TRBJ2-7, with TRBD2 as a possible D gene (6 bases). CDR1 MNHEY and CDR2 SVGAGI come from the germline V gene. Trimming shortened V by 3 bases and J by 0 bases, and 9 bases separated the two germline ends. There are 14 residues in the CDR3. The CDR3 spells CASSYSGPSYEQYF. In DNA, the CDR3 is TGTGCCAGCAGTTATAGCGGTCCCTCCTACGAGCAGTACTTC.

The sample holds one count of this clone. The genes are TRBV7-2 and TRBJ2-1; the match to TRBD2 covers 12 bases. Germline CDR1 reads SGHTA; CDR2 reads FQGNSA. The J segment lost 1 base and the V segment lost 5 bases, leaving 6 bases of the junction unmatched. The CDR3 contains 17 residues. CDR3 sequence (DNA): TGTGCCAGCAGCGGCCGGACTAGCGGGGAATCCTACAATGAGCAGTTCTTC. Its protein product is CASSGRTSGESYNEQFF. The full variable domain, in which reference TRBV7-2 and TRBJ2-1 provide the parts outside the CDR3, is GAGVSQSPSNKVTEKGKDVELRCDPISGHTALYWYRQSLGQGLEFLIYFQGNSAPDKSGLPSDRFSAERTGGSVSTLTIQRTQQEDSAVYLCASSGRTSGESYNEQFFGPGTRLTVL.

The chain joins TRBV5-1 to TRBJ1-1, with D possibly matching TRBD1 (6 bases). V lost 0 bases and J lost 8, with 11 bases in between. Germline V gene lookup returns CDR1 SGHRS and CDR2 YFSETQ. The CDR3 loop spans 13 amino acids. The CDR3 is CASSLGVQGEAFF. The DNA of the CDR3 is TGCGCCAGCAGCTTGGGGGTTCAGGGGGAAGCTTTCTTT.

This chain connects TRBV6-1 to TRBJ1-4; D is ambiguous. CDR1 is MNHNS and CDR2 is SASEGT in the germline V gene. This CDR3 spans 16 amino acids. V lost 2 bases and J lost 0, with 10 bases in between. The CDR3 is CASSELARSTNEKLFF. CDR3 in DNA: TGTGCCAGCAGTGAACTCGCCAGGTCAACTAATGAAAAACTGTTTTTT.

This chain connects TRBV27 to TRBJ2-7, with TRBD1 identical over 12 bases. Trimming removed 2 bases from V and 6 bases from J; junction bases left unmatched: 5. Per the germline V gene, CDR1 is MNHEY and CDR2 is SMNVEV (reference sequence). The CDR3 covers 15 residues. DNA of the CDR3: TGTGCCAGCAGTTTAACCGGGACAGGGGGCGGCGAGCAGTACTTC. As protein: CASSLTGTGGGEQYF.

This rearrangement joins TRBV4-1 to TRBJ1-3; tentative D call: TRBD1 (6 bases). Deletions cut 0 bases from V and 5 bases from J, with 29 bases between. The CDR3 totals 21 residues. Germline V gives CDR1 MGHRA, CDR2 YSYEKL. Written as DNA, the CDR3 is TGCGCCAGCAGCCAAGACGGGCGAGGGACCGGGACAATATCGTCAAGAAACACCATATATTTT. This codes for CASSQDGRGTGTISSRNTIYF.

This sequence joins TRBV7-2 and TRBJ2-1; no clear D. This CDR3 is built from 15 residues. With 6 bases removed from V and 0 bases from J, the gap between germline ends came to 12 bases. CDR1 is SGHTA and CDR2 is FQGNSA in the germline V gene. The DNA of the CDR3 is TGTGCCAGCAGTCAGGACGGAAGCTCCTACAATGAGCAGTTCTTC. Protein: CASSQDGSSYNEQFF. The full variable domain, completed using reference TRBV7-2 and TRBJ2-1, is GAGVSQSPSNKVTEKGKDVELRCDPISGHTALYWYRQSLGQGLEFLIYFQGNSAPDKSGLPSDRFSAERTGGSVSTLTIQRTQQEDSAVYLCASSQDGSSYNEQFFGPGTRLTVL.

The chain employs TRBV30 and TRBJ2-1, with 7 bases that match TRBD2. CDR3 length: 14 amino acids. Germline V CDR1 and CDR2: GTSNPN, SVGIG (reference sequence). V trimming: 1 base; J trimming: 3 bases; junction bases outside the gene matches: 3. The CDR3 DNA sequence: TGTGCCTGGAGTGGTGGCGGGGGCTACAATGAGCAGTTCTTC. Amino acids: CAWSGGGGYNEQFF.

This chain connects TRBV5-1 to TRBJ2-1; 12 bases match TRBD2. CDR3 length: 12 residues. Losses at the gene ends were 4 bases for V and 16 bases for J; bases not matched to a gene: 6. CDR1 SGHRS and CDR2 YFSETQ come from the germline V gene. The DNA of the CDR3 is TGCGCCAGCAGCACGACTAGCGGGAGAGCATTCTTC. Protein product: CASSTTSGRAFF.

CDR3 protein: CASSEEGVQPQHF. Here the CDR3 DNA reads TGTGCCAGCAGTGAAGAGGGGGTTCAGCCCCAGCATTTT. The V and J genes are TRBV6-1 and TRBJ1-5; maybe TRBD1 (6 bases). Germline CDR1 reads MNHNS; CDR2 reads SASEGT. V lost 1 base and J lost 6, with 7 bases in between. The CDR3 totals 13 residues.

V is TRBV9 and J is TRBJ2-1; 8 positions match TRBD2. J lost 6 bases, V lost 1 base, and 6 bases had no gene match. The CDR3 consists of 15 residues. CDR1 is SGDLS and CDR2 is YYNGEE in the germline V gene. DNA for the CDR3: TGTGCCAGCAGCGTAACAGCGGGAGCTGGCAATGAGCAGTTCTTC. Translated, it gives CASSVTAGAGNEQFF.

This clone was found a few times. The chain joins TRBV5-4 to TRBJ2-2; D is perhaps TRBD2 (5 bases). CDR3 length: 16 amino acids. Germline V gives CDR1 SGHNT, CDR2 YYREEE (reference sequence). V dropped 0 bases and J dropped 4 bases, with 13 bases sitting between them. The CDR3 spells CASSLGLLAGTGELFF. The CDR3 bases are TGTGCCAGCAGCTTGGGGCTCTTGGCGGGCACCGGGGAGCTGTTTTTT.

J is TRBJ2-3 and V is TRBV5-1; TRBD2 matches at 7 bases. The germline V gene has CDR1 SGHRS and CDR2 YFSETQ. This CDR3 contains 16 residues. J was trimmed by 5 bases and V by 2 bases; bases with no gene match: 11. As DNA, the CDR3 is TGCGCCAGCAGCTTTCGGGGCGTCTCGGGGGGAGATACGCAGTATTTT. It specifies CASSFRGVSGGDTQYF. Drawing the rest from reference TRBV5-1 and TRBJ2-3, the complete variable domain is KAGVTQTPRYLIKTRGQQVTLSCSPISGHRSVSWYQQTPGQGLQFLFEYFSETQRNKGNFPGRFSGRQFSNSRSEMNVSTLELGDSALYLCASSFRGVSGGDTQYFGPGTRLTVL.

This chain joins TRBV6-5 and TRBJ1-4, with D maybe TRBD1 (5 bases). The CDR3 runs to 15 residues. The V and J ends lost 0 bases and 2 bases respectively, with 7 bases between them. CDR1 is MNHEY, CDR2 SVGAGI, per germline. The CDR3 here is CASSYSGVTNEKLFF. The CDR3 bases are TGTGCCAGCAGTTACTCAGGGGTGACTAATGAAAAACTGTTTTTT.

The rearrangement joins TRBV29-1 to TRBJ1-2; D unresolved. Germline assignment: CDR1 SQVTM and CDR2 ANQGSEA. V was clipped by 3 bases and J by 3 bases, with 5 bases between them. The length of the CDR3 is 11 residues. Here the CDR3 DNA reads TGCAGCGTTGAGGTATACTATGGCTACACCTTC. Amino acid sequence: CSVEVYYGYTF. Drawing the rest from reference TRBV29-1 and TRBJ1-2, the complete variable domain is SAVISQKPSRDICQRGTSLTIQCQVDSQVTMMFWYRQQPGQSLTLIATANQGSEATYESGFVIDKFPISRPNLTFSTLTVSNMSPEDSSIYLCSVEVYYGYTFGSGTRLTVV.

The gene calls are TRBV5-1 and TRBJ2-7, with 8 bases identical to TRBD1. The CDR3 is 13 amino acids. With V trimmed by 9 bases and J by 4 bases, 9 bases remained unmatched. Germline-derived CDR1 and CDR2 are SGHRS and YFSETQ. Here the CDR3 DNA reads TGCGCCACCAGTCAACAGGGGGGTTACGAGCAGTACTTC. This encodes CATSQQGGYEQYF. The full variable domain, completed using reference TRBV5-1 and TRBJ2-7, is KAGVTQTPRYLIKTRGQQVTLSCSPISGHRSVSWYQQTPGQGLQFLFEYFSETQRNKGNFPGRFSGRQFSNSRSEMNVSTLELGDSALYLCATSQQGGYEQYFGPGTRLTVT.

The J gene is TRBJ1-2, the V gene TRBV9; D possibly corresponds to TRBD1 (6 bases). Per germline, CDR1 SGDLS and CDR2 YYNGEE. The CDR3 runs to 12 residues. Trimming pared 0 bases from V and 8 bases from J, leaving 8 bases between. Written as DNA, the CDR3 is TGTGCCAGCAGCGTAGGGAGGGGGGGCTACACCTTC. Translating it yields CASSVGRGGYTF.

The V and J genes are TRBV9 and TRBJ1-2, with 9 bases fitting TRBD1. The V and J ends lost 3 bases and 6 bases, in that order; junction bases with no gene match: 9. The CDR3 spans 15 residues. The germline CDR1 and CDR2 sequences are SGDLS and YYNGEE. CDR3 region: CASSGGTGIIHGYTF. The CDR3 DNA sequence: TGTGCCAGCAGCGGGGGGACAGGGATAATACATGGCTACACCTTC. Combining the CDR3 with reference TRBV9 and TRBJ1-2 gives the whole variable domain DSGVTQTPKHLITATGQRVTLRCSPRSGDLSVYWYQQSLDQGLQFLIQYYNGEERAKGNILERFSAQQFPDLHSELNLSSLELGDSALYFCASSGGTGIIHGYTFGSGTRLTVV.